The subject of this entry is one TCR beta chain. The antigen is undetermined. V shed 3 bases and J shed 4 bases, with 22 bases lying between them. The CDR3 has 18 residues. Germline CDR1 reads KGHSH; CDR2 reads LQKENI. This table comes from immunoSEQ multiplex PCR, and its TCRdb copy is limited to in-frame clones, with some not included. This sample has 1,400,000 or so clones; less than 99% occur once, and the top ten carry about 0.35%. This sample was included in a study of shared clonotypes between healthy human individuals. Notes on the study in general: About 5% of naive CD4 clonotypes were shared across several donors. Non-shared clonotypes had lower generation probabilities than clonotypes shared by all four sorted-subset donors.

Subsets obtained from CD4+ cells comprised CD45RA+ naive and CD45RA-negative memory cells. Sequenced sample: naive CD4+ T cells sorted from blood. Documented subset: CD45RA+ positively selected. The receptor comes from a young man in good health. This sequence joins TRBV18 and TRBJ1-3; possibly TRBD1 for D (5 bases). The CDR3 region has the DNA TGTGCCAGCTCACCTTACCTGTTTAGGGACCTCTCCGGAAACACCATATATTTT. It codes for CASSPYLFRDLSGNTIYF. Based on the CDR3 plus reference TRBV18 and TRBJ1-3, the full variable domain is NAGVMQNPRHLVRRRGQEARLRCSPMKGHSHVYWYRQLPEEGLKFMVYLQKENIIDESGMPKERFSAEFPKEGPSILRIQQVVRGDSAAYFCASSPYLFRDLSGNTIYFGEGSWLTVV.